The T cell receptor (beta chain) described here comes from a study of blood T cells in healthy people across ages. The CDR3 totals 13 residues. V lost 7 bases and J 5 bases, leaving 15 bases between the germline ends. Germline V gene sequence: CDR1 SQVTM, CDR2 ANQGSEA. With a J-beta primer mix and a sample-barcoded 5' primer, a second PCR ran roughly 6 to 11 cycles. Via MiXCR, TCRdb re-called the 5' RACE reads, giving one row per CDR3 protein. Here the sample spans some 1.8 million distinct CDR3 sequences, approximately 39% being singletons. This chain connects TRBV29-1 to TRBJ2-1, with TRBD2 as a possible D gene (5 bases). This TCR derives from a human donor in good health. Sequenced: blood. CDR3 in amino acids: CSAGRGFDNEQFF. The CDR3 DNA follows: TGCAGCGCTGGCCGGGGTTTCGACAATGAGCAGTTCTTC.